This TCR beta chain was obtained from a study of shared clonotypes between healthy human individuals. A remark on this clone: The antigen remains undetermined.

Trimming stripped 1 base from V and 3 bases from J, with 19 bases between. This CDR3 is built from 17 residues. The germline gives CDR1 SGHTA, CDR2 FQGTGA. Points from the study as a whole: In this cohort, only blood was sampled, and tissue repertoires likely differ. Estimated richness values were generally larger in naive subsets than in memory subsets.

Study processing details: Because ImmunoSEQ provided only junction sequences with no quality scores, the filtering differed. Sequencing was performed with immunoSEQ multiplex PCR; in TCRdb, only in-frame clones are kept and a portion is missing. V and J calls and clone size are those listed in that table; D and trimming were worked out from the DNA. The sample yields about 750,000 clones, 90% to 95% seen once. Naive-designated CD8 cells lacked CD45RO, were positively enriched for CCR7, and omitted terminally differentiated effector memory CD45RA+ cells. What was sequenced was naive CD8+ T cells sorted from blood. The chain joins TRBV7-3 to TRBJ2-7, with D perhaps matching TRBD1 (6 bases). This TCR was sampled from a man aged 25 to 40 in good health. The CDR3, as DNA: TGTGCCAGCAGCTTAAAGGTTCGGACAGAGTTGGTCTACGAGCAGTACTTC. As protein: CASSLKVRTELVYEQYF.